This is a list of T cell receptor beta chains from one sample in a study of CD8 T cells in ankylosing spondylitis. TCRdb fed the 5' RACE reads into MiXCR, producing one record per CDR3 protein. The data contain 200,000 to 250,000 distinct CDR3 sequences, over 9.5% of them singletons. The sample comprised blood, either unsorted or a sorted T cell fraction (not recorded which). The source is a male donor with ankylosing spondylitis or in good health (not recorded which). Both conserved end residues are part of each CDR3. Each record gives: J gene, D gene, clone size, V gene, CDR3 DNA, CDR3 protein. A D gene is named only where the DNA matches it firmly. Size is omitted from some rows. Given values are once, few, many or a class for expanded clones.

TRBJ1-2 | . | many | TRBV27 | TGTGCCAGCAGTAGTATCCACAGGGACGCTAACTATGGCTACACCTTC | CASSSIHRDANYGYTF
TRBJ1-2 | . | many | TRBV12-3/TRBV12-4 | TGTGCCAGCAGTTTCGTCCGGGGCGGGTATGGCTACACCTTC | CASSFVRGGYGYTF
TRBJ1-2 | . | many | TRBV4-2 | TGTGCCAGCAGCCAAGTTGGAGGACAGCTTGTACCGAATGGCTACACCTTC | CASSQVGGQLVPNGYTF
TRBJ2-1 | TRBD2 | . | TRBV12-3/TRBV12-4 | TGTGCCAGCAGTTTGACTAGCGGCGTTTACAATGAGCAGTTCTTC | CASSLTSGVYNEQFF
TRBJ1-1 | TRBD1 | many | TRBV7-3 | TGTGCCAGCAGCTTAGACCTGGGACAGGGGAAAACTGAAGCTTTCTTT | CASSLDLGQGKTEAFF
TRBJ1-2 | . | many | TRBV5-8 | TGTGCCAGCAGCTTGTTACAGGAAGGCTACACCTTC | CASSLLQEGYTF
TRBJ2-5 | TRBD2 | . | TRBV11-2 | TGTGCCAGCAGCTTACGACCCTTGGCGGGGGGGCTGGGAGAGACCCAGTACTTC | CASSLRPLAGGLGETQYF
TRBJ2-3 | TRBD2 | many | TRBV20-1 | TGCAGTGCTAGAGTCGACCTAGCGGGTTCTACCTCGGATCGTTGGAAGACGCAGTATTTT | CSARVDLAGSTSDRWKTQYF
TRBJ2-1 | . | . | TRBV29-1 | TGCAGCGGGGAGCAGACATTTGACAATGAGCAGTTCTTC | CSGEQTFDNEQFF
TRBJ1-2 | . | many | TRBV5-6 | TGTGCCAGCAGCTTGGGTAGGGCGTCCTACACCTTC | CASSLGRASYTF
TRBJ2-1 | . | . | TRBV20-1 | TGCAGTGCGGGCTGGGGTCCGAGCTACAATGAGCAGTTCTTC | CSAGWGPSYNEQFF
TRBJ2-5 | . | . | TRBV16 | TGTGCCAGCAGCCAATCGGCAAGGGAGACCCAGTACTTC | CASSQSARETQYF
TRBJ2-2 | . | many | TRBV6-1 | TGTGCCAGCAGTGAAGTATCGACTCCCACCGGGGAGCTGTTTTTT | CASSEVSTPTGELFF
TRBJ2-7 | . | few | TRBV6-5 | TGTGCCAGCGTAGGGATCTACGAGCAGTACTTC | CASVGIYEQYF
TRBJ1-5 | . | many | TRBV9 | TGTGCCAGCAGCGTATCCGGTTATAGCAATCAGCCCCAGCATTTT | CASSVSGYSNQPQHF
TRBJ2-1 | . | many | TRBV6-1 | TGTGCCACCACCGTTCGCGGGGTTGGTGGTTATGAGCAGTTCTTC | CATTVRGVGGYEQFF
TRBJ2-7 | . | many | TRBV20-1 | TGCAGTGCTAGAGCTCACCTAGGAATCGACGAGCAGTACTTC | CSARAHLGIDEQYF
TRBJ2-3 | . | many | TRBV7-3 | TGTGCCAGCAGCTTGTTTTCTCGGCATGGAGAGGGGGGAACCACAGATACGCAGTATTTT | CASSLFSRHGEGGTTDTQYF
TRBJ1-5 | . | many | TRBV12-3/TRBV12-4 | TGTGCCAGCAGACCAAACAGGGCAAATAGCAATCAGCCCCAGCATTTT | CASRPNRANSNQPQHF
TRBJ2-5 | . | many | TRBV4-1 | TGCGCCAGCAGCCAAGACCCAAAAGGAGTAGAGACCCAGTACTTC | CASSQDPKGVETQYF
TRBJ1-5 | . | . | TRBV28 | TGTGCCAGCAGTTTTGAGGGAATTGGATATCAGCCCCAGCATTTT | CASSFEGIGYQPQHF
TRBJ2-2 | TRBD2 | . | TRBV5-1 | TGCGCCAGCAGCCAGACTAGCGGGGGGGCATCCACCGGGGAGCTGTTTTTT | CASSQTSGGASTGELFF
TRBJ2-2 | TRBD2 | many | TRBV2 | TGTGCCAGCAGTGTGACTAGCTCTAGCACCGGGGAGCTGTTTTTT | CASSVTSSSTGELFF
TRBJ2-5 | . | few | TRBV14 | TGTGCCAGCAACCAACAAGGGATCGAGGACCAGTACTTC | CASNQQGIEDQYF
TRBJ2-7 | . | many | TRBV29-1 | TGCAGGTTCCAAACGGGACGGCCCTACGAGCAGTACTTC | CRFQTGRPYEQYF
TRBJ2-5 | TRBD2 | . | TRBV29-1 | TGCAGCGTGACAAGGGTGGGGGGGACTCCTCGGGAGACCCAGTACTTC | CSVTRVGGTPRETQYF
TRBJ2-7 | . | . | TRBV7-9 | TGTGCCAGCAGCTGGGTGAGGGACATATTGAGCTCCTACGAGCAGTACTTC | CASSWVRDILSSYEQYF
TRBJ1-1 | . | many | TRBV10-3 | TGTGCCATCAGTGCTGGTGTCGCTGAAGCTTTCTTT | CAISAGVAEAFF